Following are 6 T cell receptor beta chains from one sample sequenced in a study of T cells in women clearing cervical HPV infection. Method: immunoSEQ multiplex PCR; TCRdb's copy keeps in-frame clones and lacks some. The sample's table shows 35,000 to 45,000 clones. The specimen sequenced was blood buffy coat. All receptors come from a woman between 18 and 75 years old with a cervical HPV16 infection that either progressed to CIN3+ or cleared (not recorded which).

As for this clone: Coverage ceases 3 residues before the CDR3 finishes, and the germline J gene fills in the end. The chain recombines TRBV2 with TRBJ2-7; 7 bases fit TRBD2. With V trimmed by 8 bases and J by 1 base, 8 bases remained unmatched. Germline V gives CDR1 SNHLY, CDR2 FYNNEI. The CDR3 has 14 residues. CDR3 region: CASGRSGWSYEQYF. The DNA read from the CDR3 is TGTGCCAGCGGTCGTAGCGGGTGGTCCTACGAG.

In regard to this clone: Read data end 3 residues before the CDR3 end; the end is taken from the germline J gene. The V call is TRBV10-3, the J call TRBJ2-7; 9 bases map to TRBD2. With V trimmed by 0 bases and J by 6 bases, 6 bases remained unmatched. CDR1 and CDR2 (germline): ENHRY, SYGVKD. The CDR3 is 15 amino acids. The CDR3 loop reads CAISESNSGSGEQYF. The covered CDR3 bases are TGTGCCATCAGTGAGTCGAATAGCGGGAGCGGCGAG.

In the case of this clone: The read falls 3 residues short of the CDR3 end, and the missing part is taken from the germline J gene. The rearrangement joins TRBV20-1 to TRBJ1-5; 7 nucleotides align to TRBD1. Germline CDR1 and CDR2: DFQATT and SNEGSKA (reference sequence). V shed 7 bases and J 7 bases; nucleotides not matched to a gene: 7. The CDR3 has 12 residues. The CDR3 DNA, read in part, is TGCAGTGGGATTCAGGGGGAACAGCCC. Translating it yields CSGIQGEQP. The entire CDR3 sequence reads CSGIQGEQPQHF.

About this clone: The CDR3 goes on 3 residues after the read ends, and that part is filled in from the germline J gene. The chain carries TRBV7-8 and TRBJ2-4; D is unclear. V gave up 0 bases and J gave up 0 bases, with 12 bases separating them. CDR1 and CDR2 from the germline V gene are SGHVS and FQNEAQ. The CDR3 runs to 17 residues. The part of the CDR3 DNA that was read is TGTGCCAGCAGCTTAGCGCCCAGGCCTCAAGCCAAAAACATT. This codes for CASSLAPRPQAKNI. The whole CDR3 is CASSLAPRPQAKNIQYF. Full variable domain (rest looked up from reference TRBV7-8 and TRBJ2-4): GAGVSQSPRYKVAKRGQDVALRCDPISGHVSLFWYQQALGQGPEFLTYFQNEAQLDKSGLPSDRFFAERPEGSVSTLKIQRTQQEDSAVYLCASSLAPRPQAKNIQYFGAGTRLSVL.

Remarks on this clone: The read terminates 3 residues ahead of where the CDR3 ends, so the germline J gene completes it. The rearrangement joins TRBV18 to TRBJ2-3; no reliable D call. The germline V gene has CDR1 KGHSH and CDR2 LQKENI. CDR3 size: 15 residues. Deletions cut 3 bases from V and 2 bases from J, with 12 bases between. The CDR3 region is CASSPAGSPTDTQYF. The covered CDR3 bases are TGTGCCAGCTCACCCGCAGGTTCCCCCACAGATACG. The full variable domain, with the rest looked up from reference TRBV18 and TRBJ2-3, is NAGVMQNPRHLVRRRGQEARLRCSPMKGHSHVYWYRQLPEEGLKFMVYLQKENIIDESGMPKERFSAEFPKEGPSILRIQQVVRGDSAAYFCASSPAGSPTDTQYFGPGTRLTVL.

In regard to this clone: The CDR3 extends 3 residues past the end of the read, so its final part is completed from the germline J gene. The V gene is TRBV20-1, the J gene TRBJ2-7; D perhaps matches TRBD1 (6 bases). The CDR3 has 13 amino acids. Between the trimmed V and J ends, which lost 8 bases and 3 bases, there was a span of 17 bases. Germline V lookup: CDR1 DFQATT, CDR2 SNEGSKA (reference sequence). The CDR3: CSPKTGGSYEQYF. CDR3 DNA, as far as it was read: TGCAGTCCCAAGACAGGCGGTAGCTACGAG.